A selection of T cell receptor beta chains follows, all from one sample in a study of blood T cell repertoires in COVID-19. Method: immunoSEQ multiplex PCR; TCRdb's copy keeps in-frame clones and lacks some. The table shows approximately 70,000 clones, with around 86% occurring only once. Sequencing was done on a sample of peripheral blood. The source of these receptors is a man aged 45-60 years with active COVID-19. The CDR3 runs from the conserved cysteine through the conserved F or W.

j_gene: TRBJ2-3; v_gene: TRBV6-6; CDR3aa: CASSFSGTSTDTQYF
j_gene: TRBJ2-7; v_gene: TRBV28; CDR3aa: CASKFSNFLREQYF
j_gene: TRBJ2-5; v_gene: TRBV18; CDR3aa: CASSPGAGSETQYF
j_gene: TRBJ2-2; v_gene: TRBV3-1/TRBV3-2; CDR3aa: CASSQNLAGLSGELFF
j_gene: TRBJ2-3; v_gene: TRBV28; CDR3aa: CASSLLSGRRTDTQYF
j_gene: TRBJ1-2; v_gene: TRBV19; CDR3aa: CASMPPGQGVANYGYTF
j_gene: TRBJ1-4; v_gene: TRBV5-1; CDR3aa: CASSLGQGDEKLFF
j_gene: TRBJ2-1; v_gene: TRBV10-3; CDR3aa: CAISESAGVNNEQFF
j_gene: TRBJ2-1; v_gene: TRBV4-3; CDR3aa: CASRPQTGGYNEQFF
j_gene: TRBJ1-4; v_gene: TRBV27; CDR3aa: CASRIDIATNEKLFF
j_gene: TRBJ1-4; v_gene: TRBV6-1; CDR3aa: CASSDPQGGNEKLFF
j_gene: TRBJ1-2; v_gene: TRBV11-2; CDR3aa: CASSLVGGLYGYTF
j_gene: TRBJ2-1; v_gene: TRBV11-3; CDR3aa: CASSLGRVGYEQFF
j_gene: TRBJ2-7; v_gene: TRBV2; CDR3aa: CAARGGVSYEQYF
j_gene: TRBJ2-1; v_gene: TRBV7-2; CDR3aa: CASSLRREKGLEQFF
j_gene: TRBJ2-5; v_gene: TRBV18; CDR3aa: CASSPYREETQYF
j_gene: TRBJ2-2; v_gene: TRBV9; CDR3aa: CASSSRRGVAGETGELFF
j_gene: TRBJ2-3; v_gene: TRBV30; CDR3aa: CAWSVQGADTQYF
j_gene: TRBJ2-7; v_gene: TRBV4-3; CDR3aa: CASSQDFHLEQYF
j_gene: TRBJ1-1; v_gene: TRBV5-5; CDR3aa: CASSQSGAEAFF
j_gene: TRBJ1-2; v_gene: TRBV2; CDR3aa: CASKEQGNYTF
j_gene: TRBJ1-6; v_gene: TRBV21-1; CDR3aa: CASRGGNLNSPLHF
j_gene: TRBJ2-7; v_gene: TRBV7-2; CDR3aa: CASSLSRGYAYEQYF
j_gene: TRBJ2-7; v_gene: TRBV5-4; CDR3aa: CASSLATGPSYEQYF
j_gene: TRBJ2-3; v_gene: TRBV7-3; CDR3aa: CASSPPGTDTQYF
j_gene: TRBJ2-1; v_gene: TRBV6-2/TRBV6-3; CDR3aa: CASSTSQGAFVNEQFF
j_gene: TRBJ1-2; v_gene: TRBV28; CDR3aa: CASSDRGAGFYGYTF
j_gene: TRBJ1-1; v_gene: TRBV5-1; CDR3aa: CASSLYSNTEAFF
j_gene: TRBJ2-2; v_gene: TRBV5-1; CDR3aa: CASSFRGSAGMNTGELFF
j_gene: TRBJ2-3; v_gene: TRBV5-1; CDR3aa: CASRTSGYGTDTQYF
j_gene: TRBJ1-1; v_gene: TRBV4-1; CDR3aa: CASSHPIIQGTEAFF
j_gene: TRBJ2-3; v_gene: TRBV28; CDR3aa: CASQISGPSTDTQYF
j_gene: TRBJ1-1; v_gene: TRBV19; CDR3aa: CASSSARGDAFF
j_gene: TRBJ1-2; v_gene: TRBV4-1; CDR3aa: CASSQDLLDRGRPSYGYTF
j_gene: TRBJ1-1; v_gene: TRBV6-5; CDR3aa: CASSYGLSSGLTEAFF
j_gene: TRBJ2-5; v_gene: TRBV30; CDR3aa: CAWRVRTSGLQRETQYF
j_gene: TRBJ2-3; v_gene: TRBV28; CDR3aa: CASSVSGRALSTDTQYF
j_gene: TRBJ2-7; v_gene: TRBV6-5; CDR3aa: CASLAATGLAYEQYF
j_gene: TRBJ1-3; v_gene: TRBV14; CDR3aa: CASSHPTGADSGNTIYF
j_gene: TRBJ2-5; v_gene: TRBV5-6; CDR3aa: CASSFWGGQETQYF
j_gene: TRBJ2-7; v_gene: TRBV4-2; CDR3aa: CASSQAGRHEQYF
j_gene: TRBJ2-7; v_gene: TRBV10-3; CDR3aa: CAISEFDRAKQYF
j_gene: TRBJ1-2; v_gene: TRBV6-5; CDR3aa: CASSRGLYGYTF
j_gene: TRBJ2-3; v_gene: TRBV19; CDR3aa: CASSVQAGTDTQYF
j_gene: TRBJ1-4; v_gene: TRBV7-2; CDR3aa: CASSPSLGKLFF